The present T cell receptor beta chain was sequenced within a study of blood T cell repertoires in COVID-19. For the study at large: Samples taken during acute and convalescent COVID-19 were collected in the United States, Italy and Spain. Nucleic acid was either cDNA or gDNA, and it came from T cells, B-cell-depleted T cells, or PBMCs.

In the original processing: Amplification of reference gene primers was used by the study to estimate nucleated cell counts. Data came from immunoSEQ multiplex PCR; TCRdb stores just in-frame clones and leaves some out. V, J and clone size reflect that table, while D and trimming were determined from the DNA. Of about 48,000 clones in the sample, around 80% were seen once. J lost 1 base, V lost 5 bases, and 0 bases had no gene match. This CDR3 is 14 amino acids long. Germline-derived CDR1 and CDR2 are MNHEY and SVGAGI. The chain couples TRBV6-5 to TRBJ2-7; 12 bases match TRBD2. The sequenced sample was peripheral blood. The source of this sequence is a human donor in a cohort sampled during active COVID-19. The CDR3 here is CASSLAGGSYEQYF. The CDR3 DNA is TGTGCCAGCAGTCTAGCGGGGGGGTCCTACGAGCAGTACTTC.